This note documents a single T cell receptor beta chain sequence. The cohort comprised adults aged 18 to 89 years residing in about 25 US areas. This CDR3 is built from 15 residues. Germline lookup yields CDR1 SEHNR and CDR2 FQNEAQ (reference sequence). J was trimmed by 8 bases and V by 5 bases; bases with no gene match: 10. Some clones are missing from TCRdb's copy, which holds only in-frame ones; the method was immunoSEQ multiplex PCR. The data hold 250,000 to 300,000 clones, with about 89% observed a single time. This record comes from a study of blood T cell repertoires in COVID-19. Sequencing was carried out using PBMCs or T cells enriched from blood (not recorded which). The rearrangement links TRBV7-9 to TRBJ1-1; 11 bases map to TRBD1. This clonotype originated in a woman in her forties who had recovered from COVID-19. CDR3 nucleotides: TGTGCCAGCAGCACCGGACAGGGGGCCCAGAGGGAAGCTTTCTTT. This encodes CASSTGQGAQREAFF. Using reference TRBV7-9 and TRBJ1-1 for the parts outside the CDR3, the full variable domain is DTGVSQNPRHKITKRGQNVTFRCDPISEHNRLYWYRQTLGQGPEFLTYFQNEAQLEKSRLLSDRFSAERPKGSFSTLEIQRTEQGDSAMYLCASSTGQGAQREAFFGQGTRLTVV.